A single sample gave rise to the 17 T cell receptor beta chains below, sequenced in a study of T cell clones after liver transplantation. The repertoire was sequenced with immunoSEQ multiplex PCR; TCRdb's copy has only in-frame clones and lacks some. The sample records about 75,000 clones, about 85% being singletons. Here the sequenced sample was CD4+ T cells from blood, taken around 48 months after liver transplant. Source of these receptors: a human patient who received a liver transplant. Part of the T cells may come from the graft donor.

In this sample, this clone turned up once. V usage is TRBV4-2 and J usage is TRBJ2-3; tentatively, D is TRBD2 (6 bases). Germline values: CDR1 LGHNA, CDR2 YNFKEQ. The germline V and J ends were trimmed by 1 base and 0 bases, with 14 bases remaining between them. The CDR3 totals 17 residues. The CDR3 DNA follows: TGTGCCAGCAGCCAAGTAGCGGAAAGTCCTAGCACAGATACGCAGTATTTT. Protein product: CASSQVAESPSTDTQYF.

The rearrangement joins TRBV7-9 to TRBJ2-1; no clear D. Trimming cost V 2 bases and J 6 bases, with 8 bases left between them. The CDR3 totals 13 residues. The germline V gene encodes CDR1 SEHNR and CDR2 FQNEAQ (reference sequence). The CDR3 here is CASSLQPVNEQFF. CDR3 DNA: TGTGCCAGCAGCTTACAACCCGTCAATGAGCAGTTCTTC.

The rearrangement uses TRBV28 and TRBJ2-7; possible D gene TRBD2, 6 bases. Trimming took 1 base from V and 0 from J, leaving 10 bases between them. Germline V gene lookup returns CDR1 MDHEN and CDR2 SYDVKM. This CDR3 contains 15 residues. The CDR3 DNA sequence: TGTGCCAGCAGTTTATCCGGGGGAATCTCCTACGAGCAGTACTTC. Translating gives CASSLSGGISYEQYF.

The J gene is TRBJ2-3, the V gene TRBV6-6; TRBD1 agrees at 7 bases. There are 15 residues in the CDR3. CDR1 and CDR2 from the germline V gene are MNHNY and SVGAGI (reference sequence). Trimming at V came to 7 bases and at J to 2 bases, leaving 9 bases not matched to a gene. Here the CDR3 DNA reads TGTGCCAGCAAGGGGGCACGAGGGGACACAGATACGCAGTATTTT. Translation gives CASKGARGDTDTQYF.

J is TRBJ1-5 and V is TRBV7-2; possible D gene TRBD1, 5 bases. This CDR3 has 15 residues. The V end lost 2 bases, the J end lost 7 bases, and 15 bases lay between the germline ends. Germline V gives CDR1 SGHTA, CDR2 FQGNSA. The CDR3 here is CASSLKGSIGQPQHF. In nucleotides, the CDR3 is TGTGCCAGCAGCTTAAAGGGGAGTATTGGGCAGCCCCAGCATTTT.

V and J are TRBV18 and TRBJ1-2, with D uncertain. CDR3 length: 12 residues. The V end lost 6 bases, the J end lost 8 bases, and 13 bases lay between the germline ends. The germline gives CDR1 KGHSH, CDR2 LQKENI. Here the CDR3 reads CASSPLYVGYTF. Written as DNA, the CDR3 is TGTGCCAGCTCGCCCCTGTATGTCGGCTACACCTTC.

This clone was detected once. The rearrangement joins TRBV18 to TRBJ2-1; 13 positions match TRBD2. Germline V gene data show CDR1 as KGHSH and CDR2 as LQKENI. The CDR3 is 15 residues long. Germline trimming cut 5 bases from V and 8 bases from J; bases unmatched to any gene: 6. CDR3 in amino acids: CASSSTSGGEHEQFF. The CDR3 DNA sequence: TGTGCCAGCTCATCAACTAGCGGGGGGGAGCATGAGCAGTTCTTC.

The V call is TRBV7-3, the J call TRBJ2-3; D is uncertain. The germline gives CDR1 SGHTA, CDR2 FQGTGA. The V and J ends lost 5 bases and 4 bases respectively, with 13 bases between them. This CDR3 is 14 amino acids long. The CDR3 sequence is CASSPRSAADTQYF. The CDR3 DNA follows: TGTGCCAGCAGCCCGAGGTCGGCAGCAGATACGCAGTATTTT.

The chain has TRBV15 and TRBJ2-7; D is unresolved. Germline loops: CDR1 LNHNV, CDR2 YYDKDF (reference sequence). V was clipped by 0 bases and J by 5 bases, with 14 bases between them. There are 15 residues in the CDR3. The DNA for the CDR3 is TGTGCCACCAGCAGAGATCGGCCCAAAGGACACGAGCAGTACTTC. It specifies CATSRDRPKGHEQYF.

The CDR3 DNA reads TGCGCCAGCAGCCAAACAAGGGCCAGGGGTAACTATGGCTACACCTTC. As protein: CASSQTRARGNYGYTF. The chain uses TRBV4-3 and TRBJ1-2; perhaps TRBD1 as D (6 bases). Germline V gives CDR1 LGHNA, CDR2 YSLEER. The CDR3 is 16 amino acids. V was trimmed by 2 bases and J by 1 base, leaving 14 bases between them.

The CDR3 coding sequence is TGTGCCAGCAGAACAGGGAACGGGCGCTATGGCTACACCTTC. As protein: CASRTGNGRYGYTF. The rearrangement uses TRBV27 and TRBJ1-2, with D perhaps matching TRBD1 (6 bases). CDR3 length: 14 amino acids. V was pared by 6 bases and J by 4 bases, with 15 bases between. Germline CDR1 MNHEY, CDR2 SMNVEV (reference sequence).

V usage is TRBV2 and J usage is TRBJ2-7, with TRBD2 identical over 7 bases. V trimming: 8 bases; J trimming: 7 bases; junction bases outside the gene matches: 8. The CDR3 has 12 amino acids. From germline, CDR1 is SNHLY and CDR2 FYNNEI. CDR3 in DNA: TGTGCCAGCTCAGGTCTCGGGGGGGAGCAGTACTTC. It encodes CASSGLGGEQYF.

This chain links TRBV2 with TRBJ1-2; D remains unclear. Per germline, CDR1 SNHLY and CDR2 FYNNEI. Deletions cut 11 bases from V and 0 bases from J, with 16 bases between. The CDR3 length is 14 residues. CDR3 in DNA: TGTGCCTCCCGAAGGGAAACTTCTAACTATGGCTACACCTTC. It encodes CASRRETSNYGYTF.

V is TRBV28 and J is TRBJ1-4; unclear D gene. Germline CDR1 is MDHEN and CDR2 is SYDVKM. The V and J ends lost 6 bases and 8 bases respectively, with 16 bases between them. The CDR3 has 14 residues. This chain's CDR3 is CASSYDTGGEKLFF. CDR3 coding DNA: TGTGCCAGCAGCTATGACACGGGCGGCGAAAAACTGTTTTTT.

The J gene is TRBJ1-1, the V gene TRBV6-6, with D possibly matching TRBD1 (5 bases). The CDR3 sequence is 13 residues long. Trimming took off 10 bases at V and 0 bases at J, with 12 bases between the two ends. Germline lookup yields CDR1 MNHNY and CDR2 SVGAGI (reference sequence). DNA for the CDR3: TGTGCCACCCAGGGATACATGAACACTGAAGCTTTCTTT. Translating gives CATQGYMNTEAFF.

The J gene is TRBJ2-7, the V gene TRBV7-2; the match to TRBD2 covers 11 bases. The CDR3 runs 14 residues. Germline V gene sequence: CDR1 SGHTA, CDR2 FQGNSA. Losses at the gene ends were 7 bases for V and 4 bases for J; bases not matched to a gene: 6. This CDR3 is CASTASGGPYEQYF. The CDR3 DNA follows: TGTGCCAGCACGGCTAGCGGGGGGCCGTACGAGCAGTACTTC.

J is TRBJ2-1 and V is TRBV7-9; D might be TRBD1 (6 bases). The CDR3 loop spans 16 amino acids. The germline gives CDR1 SEHNR, CDR2 FQNEAQ (reference sequence). Trimming left V 5 bases short and J 5 bases short, with 19 bases between. The CDR3 here is CASSPGVGAVNNEQFF. Here the CDR3 DNA reads TGTGCCAGCAGCCCAGGGGTGGGGGCCGTAAACAATGAGCAGTTCTTC.